Listed below are T cell receptor beta chains from one sample, sequenced in a study of blood T cell repertoires in COVID-19. Libraries were prepared by immunoSEQ multiplex PCR; TCRdb keeps only in-frame clonotypes and omits some of them. This sample yields around 77,000 clones, of which around 76% are seen a single time; around 19% belongs to the top ten. The sequencing input was peripheral blood. These receptors were collected from a human donor in a cohort sampled during active COVID-19. CDR3s include the opening cysteine and the closing phenylalanine or tryptophan. D genes are given only for firm matches. Part of the rows lack a size; the others show once, few, many or a class for expanded clones.

V	D	length	J	size	DNA	CDR3
TRBV5-1	.	16	TRBJ1-2	.	TGCGCCAGCAGCTTGGCCCACCTACAGGGTAACTATGGCTACACCTTC	CASSLAHLQGNYGYTF
TRBV2	TRBD1	14	TRBJ1-3	once	TGTGCCAAAGAACAGGGGGCGCTTGGAAACACCATATATTTT	CAKEQGALGNTIYF
TRBV5-1	TRBD1	13	TRBJ1-1	.	TGCGCCAGCAGACTGTCACAGGGGATTGAAGCTTTCTTT	CASRLSQGIEAFF
TRBV4-2	TRBD1	18	TRBJ1-5	few	TGTGCCAGCAGCCAAGATCGCTTTTCCAGGGGGCTTTCGCAGCCCCAGCATTTT	CASSQDRFSRGLSQPQHF
TRBV2	TRBD2	15	TRBJ2-7	once	TGTGCCAGCAGTGAGCGACGGGGGGACCCTTTTCAGCAGTACTTC	CASSERRGDPFQQYF
TRBV12-3/TRBV12-4	.	12	TRBJ1-1	few	TGTGCCAGCAGTTTCGGAGGGACTGAAGCTTTCTTT	CASSFGGTEAFF
TRBV5-6	.	14	TRBJ2-7	.	TGTGCCAGCAGCTTGGCGGCAGGGGCAAGGGAGCAGTACTTC	CASSLAAGAREQYF
TRBV30	.	13	TRBJ1-4	.	TGTGCCTGGAGCTCAGAGTTGGAGGAAAAACTGTTTTTT	CAWSSELEEKLFF
TRBV5-4	TRBD1	13	TRBJ1-1	.	TGTGCCAGCAGCAACCCAGGGGGCACTGAAGCTTTCTTT	CASSNPGGTEAFF
TRBV5-6	.	13	TRBJ1-2	few	TGTGCCAGCAGAAAGCGTACGGGGGAATCCTACACCTTC	CASRKRTGESYTF
TRBV9	TRBD1	14	TRBJ2-1	.	TGTGCCAGCAGCGACCGGGACAGGGTCGATGAGCAGTTCTTC	CASSDRDRVDEQFF
TRBV12-3/TRBV12-4	.	13	TRBJ2-7	.	TGTGCCAGCAGTTTTCAGGTAGCCTACGAGCAGTACTTC	CASSFQVAYEQYF
TRBV3-1/TRBV3-2	.	13	TRBJ1-1	.	TGTGCCAGCAGCGGTCAGAGGGACACTGAAGCTTTCTTT	CASSGQRDTEAFF
TRBV5-1	TRBD1	16	TRBJ1-1	.	TGCGCCAGCAGCATGCTATACAGGGGTTCGGGCACTGAAGCTTTCTTT	CASSMLYRGSGTEAFF
TRBV5-4	.	14	TRBJ1-2	.	TGTGCCAGCAGCTACTCGGAGGGTTCCTATGGCTACACCTTC	CASSYSEGSYGYTF
TRBV6-2/TRBV6-3	.	13	TRBJ2-7	.	TGTGCCAGCAGTTACTCGCGAGAATACGAGCAGTACTTC	CASSYSREYEQYF
TRBV30	.	12	TRBJ1-5	.	TGTGCCTGGAGTTCCTCCAATCAGCCCCAGCATTTT	CAWSSSNQPQHF
TRBV11-2	.	15	TRBJ2-7	.	TGTGCCAGCAGCCCCCTGGGGCAGGTTGTTTACGAGCAGTACTTC	CASSPLGQVVYEQYF
TRBV5-8	.	17	TRBJ1-5	.	TGTGCCAGCAGCCCCGTCAGTACTATGGGCGGGAATCAGCCCCAGCATTTT	CASSPVSTMGGNQPQHF
TRBV27	TRBD2	15	TRBJ2-7	.	TGTGCCAGCCACTCTAGCGGCGTTCCCTCCTACGAGCAGTACTTC	CASHSSGVPSYEQYF
TRBV21-1	.	16	TRBJ1-1	.	TGTGCCAGCAGGCTACGAGGAATTCTTACCGGTACTGAAGCTTTCTTT	CASRLRGILTGTEAFF
TRBV3-1/TRBV3-2	.	15	TRBJ2-7	.	TGTGCCAGCAGTCAGTTCAGAGGCTTTCATTACGAGCAGTACTTC	CASSQFRGFHYEQYF
TRBV7-9	.	14	TRBJ1-1	few	TGTGCCAGCAGCTTAGCGCAGGGGAACACTGAAGCTTTCTTT	CASSLAQGNTEAFF